This TCR beta chain was retrieved from a study of shared clonotypes between healthy human individuals (TCRdb year 2020). Describing the broader study: The cohort comprised two women and a few men aged 18 to 49 years. Per donor, leukapheresis produced somewhere between about 0.9 and 10 billion PBMCs. For each donor, CD4 naive and CD4 memory were each run on three plates, CD8 naive on two plates, and CD8 memory on one plate. To increase sequencing depth and limit assay-specific biases, TCR repertoire library preparation and sequencing were carried out by different laboratories using diverse techniques. The study deeply sequenced blood TCR repertoires of five healthy adults to estimate repertoire size and the extent of clonotype sharing between individuals. The paper's findings and limits, for the study overall: Only blood was sampled, and tissue TCR repertoires likely differ from those in blood. Pairwise subsampling indicated that sequencing depth was expected to affect the degree of clonotype sharing among donors. Naive subsets generally had larger estimated clonotype richness than memory subsets. Rarefaction of sorted-subset datasets indicated incomplete sequencing despite the large sequencing depth. The small number of donors limited the genetic and exposure-history diversity represented. Clonotypes shared by all four sorted-subset donors showed higher generation probabilities than non-shared clonotypes. When a handful of donors were compared, the shared fraction of clonotypes was around 4.6% for naive CD4, roughly 3.4% for naive CD8, more than 2% for memory CD4, and 0.4% for memory CD8.

CD8 naive samples were obtained by positive selection for CCR7 among CD45RO-negative cells, yielding a CD45RA+CCR7+ population from which TemRA cells were excluded. The donors were healthy, HIV-negative adults with no recently reported acute infections or vaccinations. Only Caucasian adults living in Nashville, Tennessee, USA were represented among the donors. Blood was obtained by leukapheresis, after which PBMCs were separated by Ficoll-Histopaque density gradient centrifugation and cryopreserved in liquid nitrogen vapor phase. Analytical flow cytometry was used to check the purity and quantity of each magnetically sorted T cell population. Genomic DNA was isolated from each sorted fraction and quantified by UV absorbance on a Nanodrop 2000c. TCR CDR3 regions were amplified from genomic DNA by multiplex PCR using the deep immunoSEQ assay. Extracted genomic DNA from each cell subset was distributed evenly across all wells of several immunoSEQ 96-well plates, and each plate was treated as a replicate. For sorted subsets, approximately 210 ng of genomic DNA, equivalent to 25,000 to 35,000 T cell genomes, went into each replicate PCR. Purified libraries were measured with a Qubit 3.0 fluorometer, size-checked on a Bioanalyzer 2100, and measured again with the KAPA Library Quantification kit. Every immunoSEQ 96-well plate was sequenced on a dedicated single-read 150-cycle Illumina NextSeq 550 flow cell. The study's own analysis went as follows. Because the immunoSEQ output included only junctional sequences and no quality scores, the filtering could not be the same as the filtering used for full-length reads. To assign V/J genes and CDR3, sequences were annotated using PyIR, a Python wrapper for IgBLAST v1.9, with IMGT germline references. Reads with weak V/J assignments (E-value above 1e-6), missing CDR3, stop codons, out-of-frame junctions, or ambiguous translated residues were removed. V3J clonotypes were defined as sequences sharing an identical inferred V gene, J gene, and CDR3 amino acid sequence. To compute the percentage overlap between repertoires, the number of shared unique clonotypes was divided by the size of the smaller repertoire. RTK rarefaction, the Chao1 estimator, and Recon v2.1 estimates of unobserved clonotypes were used to assess repertoire richness. Generation probabilities for all TCRbeta clonotypes obtained by the gDNA method from four donors were computed using OLGA. The table comes from immuneACCESS by way of TCRdb, which keeps in-frame sequences with V and J called. Part of the clones is missing from these tables; in studies checked, under half for an unresolved V gene and the rest for unknown reasons. V and J calls and clone size follow that table, whereas D and trimming were derived from the DNA. The sample includes about 2.1 million clones, with around 95% observed a single time. The ten biggest clones cover 1.5% to 2% of the sample.

In the germline V gene (reference sequence), CDR1 corresponds to LNHDA and CDR2 to SQIVND. V was cut back by 8 bases and J by 4 bases, leaving a gap of 11 bases between them. There are 12 amino acids in the CDR3, from cysteine to phenylalanine inclusive. Only the CDR3 DNA is retained, 36 bases long and in frame from the first base. This clone was seen a few times. Its antigen is not yet known. Within one base of it there is no much larger clone, and no base qualities were kept. The chain joins TRBV19 to TRBJ1-2, with no reliable assignment of the D segment. This clonotype originated in a man younger than 35 in good health. Some clones in this sample may be carry-over from other donors' samples. The sample comprised naive CD8+ T cells from PBMCs. Per the publication, the cell subset or site label means: CD45RA+CCR7+. The CDR3 is CASGFRSYGYTF. The DNA reads as follows: TGTGCCAGTGGTTTTAGGAGCTATGGCTACACCTTC. This CDR3, with the reference TRBV19 and TRBJ1-2 proteins standing in past its ends, gives the full variable domain DGGITQSPKYLFRKEGQNVTLSCEQNLNHDAMYWYRQDPGQGLRLIYYSQIVNDFQKGDIAEGYSVSREKKESFPLTVTSAQKNPTAFYLCASGFRSYGYTFGSGTRLTVV.